What follows describes a single T cell receptor (beta chain). Its antigen remains unknown. Repertoires were generated with immunoSEQ multiplex PCR, while TCRdb's copy carries only in-frame clones and drops some. The sample lists about 40,000 clones, 80% to 85% occurring once. The CDR3 covers 17 residues. With 4 bases clipped from V and 3 bases from J, the junction kept 6 bases outside the gene matches. Looked up from germline, CDR1 is SGHRS and CDR2 is YFSETQ. This entry belongs to a study of T cells in localized non-small cell lung cancer. Study-level findings and limits: Longer overall survival was linked to higher blood T cell density. In uninvolved adjacent lung, T cell clonality reached its highest value, exceeding tumor. The study sequenced only one region of the tumor. As a result, intratumor heterogeneity could not be excluded and remains possible.

Sequences were derived from peripheral blood mononuclear cells, sampled before any cancer treatment. This clonotype was obtained from a male donor at least 60 years old with stage II lung adenocarcinoma. This chain uses TRBV5-1 with TRBJ2-1; the match to TRBD2 covers 14 bases. The CDR3 region has the DNA TGCGCCAGCAGCGTGACTAGCGGGAGGGGAGGCTACAATGAGCAGTTCTTC. It is translated as CASSVTSGRGGYNEQFF.